Below, 17 T cell receptor beta chains from the same sample are listed, as sequenced in a study of blood T cell repertoires in COVID-19. Assay: immunoSEQ multiplex PCR; the TCRdb copy retains only in-frame clones and omits some. The data show about 96,000 clones, 65% to 85% seen once. Source material: peripheral blood. The source is a woman aged 60-75 years with acute or convalescent COVID-19.

The chain employs TRBV19 and TRBJ1-2; 9 positions match TRBD1. The trim removed 6 bases at V and 3 bases at J, leaving 8 bases unmatched. This CDR3 is built from 15 residues. Germline CDR1 is LNHDA and CDR2 is SQIVND (reference sequence). This chain's CDR3 is CASRTGTGIHYGYTF. In DNA, the CDR3 is TGTGCCAGTAGGACCGGGACAGGGATCCACTATGGCTACACCTTC. Variable domain in full (rest from reference TRBV19 and TRBJ1-2): DGGITQSPKYLFRKEGQNVTLSCEQNLNHDAMYWYRQDPGQGLRLIYYSQIVNDFQKGDIAEGYSVSREKKESFPLTVTSAQKNPTAFYLCASRTGTGIHYGYTFGSGTRLTVV.

The chain has TRBV28 and TRBJ1-5; 7 bases fit TRBD1. The CDR3 runs to 18 residues. The J segment lost 7 bases and the V segment lost 6 bases, leaving 21 bases of the junction unmatched. The V gene's germline CDR1 is MDHEN and CDR2 SYDVKM. CDR3 DNA: TGTGCCAGCAGACTTAGATGGGGCCCGGGACAGCGGATACAGCCCCAGCATTTT. This sequence encodes CASRLRWGPGQRIQPQHF. The complete variable domain, with remaining parts taken from reference TRBV28 and TRBJ1-5, reads DVKVTQSSRYLVKRTGEKVFLECVQDMDHENMFWYRQDPGLGLRLIYFSYDVKMKEKGDIPEGYSVSREKKERFSLILESASTNQTSMYLCASRLRWGPGQRIQPQHFGDGTRLSIL.

The chain's CDR3 is CASSPGAGQGAYEQYF. For the CDR3, the DNA is TGTGCCAGCTCTCCCGGAGCGGGACAGGGGGCTTACGAGCAGTACTTC. V and J are TRBV18 and TRBJ2-7; 12 bases are a match to TRBD1. Germline loops: CDR1 KGHSH, CDR2 LQKENI. Trimming cost V 6 bases and J 4 bases; bases outside gene matches: 10. The CDR3 extends over 16 amino acids. Together with reference TRBV18 and TRBJ2-7, the CDR3 gives the full variable domain: NAGVMQNPRHLVRRRGQEARLRCSPMKGHSHVYWYRQLPEEGLKFMVYLQKENIIDESGMPKERFSAEFPKEGPSILRIQQVVRGDSAAYFCASSPGAGQGAYEQYFGPGTRLTVT.

The chain is built from TRBV11-2 and TRBJ1-2, with 9 bases identical to TRBD1. The CDR3 has 13 amino acids. V gave up 7 bases and J gave up 7 bases; unmatched junction bases: 7. Per germline, CDR1 SGHAT and CDR2 FQNNGV. CDR3 in amino acids: CASTPGQGSGYTF. The CDR3 region has the DNA TGTGCCAGCACGCCGGGACAGGGTTCTGGCTACACCTTC.

This sequence joins TRBV5-6 and TRBJ2-5; D is ambiguous. The CDR3 consists of 13 residues. Germline CDR1 is SGHDT and CDR2 is YYEEEE. Trimming left V 0 bases short and J 5 bases short, with 8 bases between. The CDR3 DNA is TGTGCCAGCAGCTTGGGGGCTGCTGAGACCCAGTACTTC. This gives the protein CASSLGAAETQYF.

This chain uses TRBV6-1 with TRBJ1-5; D remains ambiguous. Trimming stripped 3 bases from V and 6 bases from J, with 6 bases between. This CDR3 has 12 residues. The germline V gene has CDR1 MNHNS and CDR2 SASEGT. The CDR3 here is CASSDWAQPQHF. CDR3 DNA sequence: TGTGCCAGCAGTGATTGGGCTCAGCCCCAGCATTTT.

In DNA form, the CDR3 reads TGCGCCAGCAGCCAGGGGACAGGGGAACACTCCTACGAGCAGTACTTC. It is translated as CASSQGTGEHSYEQYF. This rearrangement joins TRBV4-3 to TRBJ2-7; TRBD1 matches 10 bases. V lost 3 bases to trimming and J lost 0 bases; unmatched junction nucleotides: 5. The CDR3 spans 16 residues. The germline V gene has CDR1 LGHNA and CDR2 YSLEER.

This clone was seen just once. The chain combines TRBV18 with TRBJ2-7; the D is unclear. Germline CDR1 and CDR2: KGHSH and LQKENI. V was pared by 4 bases and J by 3 bases, with 13 bases between. The CDR3 has 14 residues. Written as DNA, the CDR3 is TGTGCCAGCTCACTAGAACAGTTAAGCTACGAGCAGTACTTC. This translates into CASSLEQLSYEQYF.

This chain links TRBV5-4 with TRBJ2-1; D might be TRBD2 (6 bases). The CDR3 contains 11 residues. The V end was cut by 1 base, the J end by 10 bases, with 6 bases between. The germline V gene has CDR1 SGHNT and CDR2 YYREEE (reference sequence). CDR3 sequence reads: CASSLRGEQFF. For the CDR3, the DNA is TGTGCCAGCAGCTTGCGGGGGGAGCAGTTCTTC.

This clone occurred a few times. The rearrangement links TRBV6-6 to TRBJ1-1; TRBD1 matches at 8 bases. Looked up from germline, CDR1 is MNHNY and CDR2 is SVGAGI (reference sequence). J was trimmed by 4 bases and V by 4 bases; bases with no gene match: 2. The CDR3 is made up of 13 amino acids. CDR3 nucleotides: TGTGCCAGCAGTTCTACAGGGGGCACTGAAGCTTTCTTT. This sequence encodes CASSSTGGTEAFF.

This clone was detected only once. The chain employs TRBV10-3 and TRBJ2-3, with TRBD2 as a possible D gene (6 bases). This CDR3 has 15 amino acids. From germline, CDR1 is ENHRY and CDR2 SYGVKD. CDR3 coding DNA: TGTGCGCCCCGGGTAGGAGGGGAGAGCACAGATACGCAGTATTTT. Its translation is CAPRVGGESTDTQYF.

The CDR3 loop reads CASSPRQIDLMYGYTF. DNA of the CDR3: TGTGCCAGCTCACCCAGACAGATCGACTTGATGTATGGCTACACCTTC. V is TRBV18 and J is TRBJ1-2; D may be TRBD1 (5 bases). Trimming removed 3 bases at V and 5 bases at J, with 19 bases between. The CDR3 has 16 residues. Looked up from germline, CDR1 is KGHSH and CDR2 is LQKENI.

In this sample, this clone turned up once. Written as DNA, the CDR3 is TGCGCCAGCAGCATCACTGGGACTAATCCGGTGGAGACCCAGTACTTC. Its protein is CASSITGTNPVETQYF. The J gene is TRBJ2-5, the V gene TRBV5-1; TRBD2 matches 7 bases. J gave up 5 bases and V 4 bases, and 14 bases lay outside the gene matches. The CDR3 length is 16 residues. Per the germline V gene, CDR1 is SGHRS and CDR2 is YFSETQ.

This clone was seen only once. The chain combines TRBV7-9 with TRBJ1-1; D is uncertain. The CDR3 consists of 14 residues. The germline gives CDR1 SEHNR, CDR2 FQNEAQ (reference sequence). V dropped 2 bases and J dropped 0 bases, with 7 bases sitting between them. The CDR3 reads CASSLSHVNTEAFF. The CDR3 bases are TGTGCCAGCAGCTTAAGCCATGTGAACACTGAAGCTTTCTTT.

A few counts support this clone. The chain recombines TRBV2 with TRBJ2-7, with 12 bases matching TRBD2. After removal of 6 bases from V and 0 bases from J, the junction contained 6 bases not matched to a gene. This CDR3 region has 16 residues. The germline V gene has CDR1 SNHLY and CDR2 FYNNEI. The CDR3 reads CASRGGLAGYSYEQYF. Written as DNA, the CDR3 is TGTGCCAGCAGGGGGGGACTAGCGGGTTACTCCTACGAGCAGTACTTC. Full variable domain (outside the CDR3, taken from reference TRBV2 and TRBJ2-7): EPEVTQTPSHQVTQMGQEVILRCVPISNHLYFYWYRQILGQKVEFLVSFYNNEISEKSEIFDDQFSVERPDGSNFTLKIRSTKLEDSAMYFCASRGGLAGYSYEQYFGPGTRLTVT.

This chain uses TRBV5-6 with TRBJ1-1; 7 bases fit TRBD1. The V gene end was trimmed by 4 bases and the J gene end by 3 bases; junction bases not matched to a gene: 6. From germline, CDR1 is SGHDT and CDR2 YYEEEE. The CDR3 consists of 14 residues. The CDR3 sequence: CASSTGQAYTEAFF. The CDR3 coding sequence is TGTGCCAGCAGCACCGGACAGGCTTACACTGAAGCTTTCTTT.

The chain couples TRBV11-2 to TRBJ1-4, with 7 bases matching TRBD1. V trimming: 1 base; J trimming: 8 bases; junction bases outside the gene matches: 4. The CDR3 covers 14 residues. The germline gives CDR1 SGHAT, CDR2 FQNNGV. The CDR3 spells CASSLGGGKEKLFF. As DNA, the CDR3 is TGTGCCAGCAGCTTAGGAGGGGGCAAAGAAAAACTGTTTTTT.